The subject of this entry is one TCR beta chain. Authors' data handling: Quantification of nucleated cells was approximated via reference gene primer amplification. TCRdb's table, derived via immunoSEQ multiplex PCR, lists solely in-frame clones and lacks some. V and J calls and clone size are given by that table; D and trimming were obtained from the DNA. This sample yields around 100,000 clones, of which 80% are seen a single time; roughly 12% belongs to the top ten. The data derive from a study of blood T cell repertoires in COVID-19. Overall study context: The United States, Italy and Spain were the sources of the acute and convalescent COVID-19 samples. PBMCs, B-cell-depleted T cells, or T cells were the source of the cDNA or gDNA that made up the material.

Trimming cost V 7 bases and J 4 bases, with 16 bases left between them. Germline V gene sequence: CDR1 LNHDA, CDR2 SQIVND (reference sequence). The CDR3 sequence is 14 residues long. The sequence was collected from a woman in her seventies with acute or convalescent COVID-19. Sequencing used peripheral blood. The V and J genes are TRBV19 and TRBJ1-1; possibly TRBD1 for D (6 bases). Here the CDR3 reads CASTDRGMSTEAFF. The CDR3 DNA follows: TGTGCCAGTACAGATAGGGGGATGAGCACTGAAGCTTTCTTT.